In its sample, the clone carrying this T cell receptor (beta chain) was seen a few times. This entry comes from a study of blood T cell repertoires in COVID-19. Study background: Donors in the United States, Italy and Spain gave samples during acute or convalescent COVID-19.

V shed 6 bases and J 7 bases; nucleotides not matched to a gene: 11. This CDR3 spans 15 amino acids. Germline CDR1 reads MNHEY; CDR2 reads SVGAGI. The data were produced by immunoSEQ multiplex PCR, yet TCRdb's version contains in-frame clones alone and is incomplete. The sample lists around 150,000 clones, around 80% occurring once. The chain joins TRBV6-5 to TRBJ2-7; 11 bases fit TRBD2. This TCR was recovered from a man in his sixties with active or convalescent COVID-19. Sequenced material: peripheral blood. The CDR3 DNA sequence: TGTGCCAGCAGCCAAACTAGCGGGAGTGCGAAAGAGCAGTACTTC. The encoded protein is CASSQTSGSAKEQYF.